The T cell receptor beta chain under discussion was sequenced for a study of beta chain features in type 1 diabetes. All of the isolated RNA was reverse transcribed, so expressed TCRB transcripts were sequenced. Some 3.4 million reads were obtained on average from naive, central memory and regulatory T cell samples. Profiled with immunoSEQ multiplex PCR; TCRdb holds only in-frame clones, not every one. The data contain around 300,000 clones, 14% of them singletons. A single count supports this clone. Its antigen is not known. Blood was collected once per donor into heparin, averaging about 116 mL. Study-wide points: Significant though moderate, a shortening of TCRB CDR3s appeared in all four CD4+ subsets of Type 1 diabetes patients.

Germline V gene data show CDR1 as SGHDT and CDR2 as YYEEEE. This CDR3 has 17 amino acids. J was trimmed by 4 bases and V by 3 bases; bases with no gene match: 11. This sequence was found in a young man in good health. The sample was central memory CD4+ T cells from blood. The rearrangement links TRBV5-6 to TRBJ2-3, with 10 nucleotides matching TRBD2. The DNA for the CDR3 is TGTGCCAGCAGCTCGCTTTTAGCGGGGGGCCGGGCAGATACGCAGTATTTT. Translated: CASSSLLAGGRADTQYF.